One sample yielded the 20 T cell receptor beta chains listed below, sequenced in a study of CD8+CD57+ T cells in acquired aplastic anemia (dated by TCRdb to the late 2010s). The listed sequencing device is Illumina HiSeq 2000. Profiling of TCR beta VDJ combinations and CDR3 sequences used genomic DNA as the template. Using fastp at Q25 and MiXCR, TCRdb reprocessed the public reads and kept productive beta chains. Here each entry gathers all rows of one CDR3 protein and keeps the most common genes and DNA. In this sample the table shows roughly 250,000 distinct CDR3 sequences, about 44% of which occur a single time. The ten largest clones represent approximately 8% of the sample. Expansion of CD8+CD57+ cells had been shown by flow cytometry in the patients chosen for sequencing. What was sequenced was sorted CD4+, CD8+, or CD8+CD57+ T cells (not recorded which) from PBMCs. The origin of the receptors is a human donor with aplastic anemia.

CDR3 DNA: TGTGCCAGTAGTCCCCGGGCGTGGGGGCCCTACGAGCAGTACTTC. Its protein is CASSPRAWGPYEQYF. The chain joins TRBV19 to TRBJ2-7, with a possible D match to TRBD1 (6 bases). Trimming removed 5 bases at V and 2 bases at J, with 16 bases between. The CDR3 runs 15 residues. CDR1 and CDR2 from the germline V gene are LNHDA and SQIVND (reference sequence). The complete variable domain, with remaining parts taken from reference TRBV19 and TRBJ2-7, reads DGGITQSPKYLFRKEGQNVTLSCEQNLNHDAMYWYRQDPGQGLRLIYYSQIVNDFQKGDIAEGYSVSREKKESFPLTVTSAQKNPTAFYLCASSPRAWGPYEQYFGPGTRLTVT.

The table lists this clonotype with many counts. This chain links TRBV3-1 with TRBJ1-5; no clear D gene. CDR1 and CDR2 (germline): LGHDT, YNNKEL (reference sequence). The CDR3 covers 14 residues. Trimming removed 0 bases from V and 7 bases from J, with 10 bases in between. The CDR3 loop reads CASSQDPSVQPQHF. The CDR3 DNA sequence: TGTGCCAGCAGCCAAGATCCATCGGTGCAGCCCCAGCATTTT. Drawing the rest from reference TRBV3-1 and TRBJ1-5, the complete variable domain is DTAVSQTPKYLVTQMGNDKSIKCEQNLGHDTMYWYKQDSKKFLKIMFSYNNKELIINETVPNRFSPKSPDKAHLNLHINSLELGDSAVYFCASSQDPSVQPQHFGDGTRLSIL.

This chain joins TRBV24-1 and TRBJ1-1, with TRBD1 identical over 7 bases. The ends lost 7 bases at V and 0 bases at J; junction bases unmatched: 4. Germline CDR1 reads KGHDR; CDR2 reads SFDVKD. The CDR3 length is 14 residues. This CDR3 is CATSEGGMNTEAFF. DNA for the CDR3: TGTGCCACCAGCGAAGGGGGCATGAACACTGAAGCTTTCTTT.

Worth noting for this clonotype: Possible read error: a much larger clone is one base away. This rearrangement joins TRBV7-9 to TRBJ2-7; D gene ambiguous. This CDR3 region has 12 residues. V was cut by 1 base and J by 3 bases, with 4 bases left in between. Germline V gene lookup returns CDR1 SEHNR and CDR2 FQNEAQ (reference sequence). The CDR3 sequence is CASSLGCYEQYF. The CDR3 DNA is TGTGCCAGCAGCTTAGGTTGCTACGAGCAGTACTTC.

This clonotype was picked up many times. The gene calls are TRBV7-6 and TRBJ2-5, with 9 nucleotides matching TRBD2. Germline CDR1 is SGHVS and CDR2 is FNYEAQ. Unmatched junction bases numbered 11, after V lost 7 bases and J lost 2 bases. CDR3 length equals 16 residues. The CDR3 loop is CASTSRAGGSQETQYF. CDR3 in DNA: TGTGCCAGCACCTCCCGAGCGGGGGGATCTCAAGAGACCCAGTACTTC.

Ten or more counts support this clonotype. The chain uses TRBV7-9 and TRBJ2-2, with 7 bases identical to TRBD1. Trimming at V came to 4 bases and at J to 0 bases, leaving 5 bases not matched to a gene. Germline CDR1 and CDR2: SEHNR and FQNEAQ (reference sequence). The CDR3 is 16 residues long. The chain's CDR3 is CASSSKTGPNTGELFF. CDR3 DNA: TGTGCCAGCAGCTCTAAGACAGGGCCGAACACCGGGGAGCTGTTTTTT. Together with reference TRBV7-9 and TRBJ2-2, the CDR3 gives the full variable domain: DTGVSQNPRHKITKRGQNVTFRCDPISEHNRLYWYRQTLGQGPEFLTYFQNEAQLEKSRLLSDRFSAERPKGSFSTLEIQRTEQGDSAMYLCASSSKTGPNTGELFFGEGSRLTVL.

This clonotype was recorded a few times. A junction end diverges from the germline sequence, so it may reflect a read error. The V gene is TRBV5-4, the J gene TRBJ1-2, with TRBD1 identical over 9 bases. The length of the CDR3 is 14 residues. CDR1 SGHNT and CDR2 YYREEE come from the germline V gene (reference sequence). The CDR3 spells CVSSLEQGADGYTF. In DNA, the CDR3 is TGTGTCAGCAGCTTGGAACAGGGGGCAGATGGCTACACCTTC.

This clonotype was found many times. This rearrangement joins TRBV20-1 to TRBJ2-7; 8 nucleotides agree with TRBD1. V shed 0 bases, J shed 7 bases, and the junction held 14 bases outside the gene matches. The CDR3 runs to 16 residues. Looked up from germline, CDR1 is DFQATT and CDR2 is SNEGSKA (reference sequence). The CDR3 DNA reads as TGCAGTGCTAGAGATCTGGAGACAGGGGTATCCGGAGAGCAGTACTTC. Encoded protein: CSARDLETGVSGEQYF.

In regard to this clonotype: This clone may be a read error of a much larger clone one base away. The J gene is TRBJ2-1, the V gene TRBV4-2; 13 bases match TRBD2. J was trimmed by 6 bases and V by 3 bases; bases with no gene match: 5. Germline V gene data show CDR1 as LGHNA and CDR2 as YNFKEQ. This CDR3 spans 16 amino acids. The CDR3 sequence is CASSHELAGGLNEQFF. CDR3 nucleotides: TGTGCCAGCAGCCATGAACTAGCGGGGGGGCTCAATGAGCAGTTCTTC.

The table lists this clonotype with many counts. The chain employs TRBV14 and TRBJ2-3; D is ambiguous. The CDR3 is 14 residues long. Trimming left V 3 bases short and J 3 bases short, with 10 bases between. Germline CDR1 and CDR2: SGHDN and FVKESK. The CDR3 DNA sequence: TGTGCCAGCAGCCATTCCTATCAAACAGATACGCAGTATTTT. It yields the protein CASSHSYQTDTQYF.

This clonotype appeared many times. The chain combines TRBV19 with TRBJ2-1; D might be TRBD2 (5 bases). The CDR3 totals 15 residues. CDR1 and CDR2 (germline): LNHDA, SQIVND (reference sequence). Trimming took 4 bases from V and 0 from J, leaving 10 bases between them. CDR3: CASSKTTSSYNEQFF. CDR3 nucleotide sequence: TGTGCCAGTAGTAAGACAACTAGCTCCTACAATGAGCAGTTCTTC.

This clonotype has just a few counts. V usage is TRBV27 and J usage is TRBJ1-5; D is possibly TRBD1 (6 bases). Germline V CDR1 and CDR2: MNHEY, SMNVEV (reference sequence). The CDR3 sequence is 15 residues long. Between the trimmed V and J ends, which lost 6 bases and 3 bases, there was a span of 15 bases. The CDR3, as DNA: TGTGCCAGCAGGCCCAGAACAGGGTTCAATCAGCCCCAGCATTTT. Its protein product is CASRPRTGFNQPQHF.

The genes are TRBV2 and TRBJ1-6; 7 positions agree with TRBD1. This CDR3 contains 13 residues. Per germline, CDR1 SNHLY and CDR2 FYNNEI. V lost 8 bases, J lost 7 bases, and 5 bases stayed unmatched. The DNA for the CDR3 is TGTGCCAGCTGGGAGGGGGCAAATTCACCCCTCCACTTT. Amino acid sequence: CASWEGANSPLHF. Full variable domain (rest looked up from reference TRBV2 and TRBJ1-6): EPEVTQTPSHQVTQMGQEVILRCVPISNHLYFYWYRQILGQKVEFLVSFYNNEISEKSEIFDDQFSVERPDGSNFTLKIRSTKLEDSAMYFCASWEGANSPLHFGNGTRLTVT.

V gene TRBV19 combines with J gene TRBJ1-2; 8 nucleotides agree with TRBD1. CDR3 length: 15 residues. Losses at the gene ends were 7 bases for V and 3 bases for J; bases not matched to a gene: 10. Germline CDR1 is LNHDA and CDR2 is SQIVND (reference sequence). The CDR3 DNA sequence: TGTGCCAGTACCCACCTTTCGACAGGGGACTATGGCTACACCTTC. This gives the protein CASTHLSTGDYGYTF.

This chain uses TRBV11-2 with TRBJ2-7; 9 nucleotides line up with TRBD1. This CDR3 is 14 amino acids long. CDR1 is SGHAT and CDR2 is FQNNGV in the germline V gene. Trimming cost V 5 bases and J 5 bases; bases outside gene matches: 7. The CDR3 region has the DNA TGTGCCAGCAGCAATAGACAGGGGGTCGACGAGCAGTACTTC. This encodes CASSNRQGVDEQYF. Supplemented by reference TRBV11-2 and TRBJ2-7, the full variable domain reads EAGVAQSPRYKIIEKRQSVAFWCNPISGHATLYWYQQILGQGPKLLIQFQNNGVVDDSQLPKDRFSAERLKGVDSTLKIQPAKLEDSAVYLCASSNRQGVDEQYFGPGTRLTVT.

This clonotype has just a few counts. The chain has TRBV7-2 and TRBJ1-5; D not certain. Trimming left V 1 base short and J 2 bases short, with 6 bases between. Germline V lookup: CDR1 SGHTA, CDR2 FQGNSA. The CDR3 is made up of 14 amino acids. The CDR3 loop reads CASSLGPGNQPQHF. Written as DNA, the CDR3 is TGTGCCAGCAGCTTAGGGCCGGGCAATCAGCCCCAGCATTTT.

With regard to this clonotype: A much larger clone is a single base away; this may be a read error. The chain employs TRBV2 and TRBJ1-3; no reliable D call. The CDR3 covers 16 residues. V was shortened by 2 bases and J by 9 bases, with 20 bases between the two germline ends. Germline V gene lookup returns CDR1 SNHLY and CDR2 FYNNEI. The CDR3 here is CASSESRPGRITTIYF. DNA of the CDR3: TGTGCCAGCAGTGAAAGCCGACCCGGGAGAATAACCACCATATATTTT.

This clonotype was observed at least ten times. The chain couples TRBV19 to TRBJ1-1, with D perhaps matching TRBD1 (5 bases). The CDR3 covers 12 residues. The V and J ends lost 7 bases and 5 bases respectively, with 11 bases between them. Germline CDR1 reads LNHDA; CDR2 reads SQIVND (reference sequence). The CDR3: CASTGVRTEAFF. The CDR3 nucleotides read TGTGCCAGTACGGGGGTTCGGACTGAAGCTTTCTTT.

The chain recombines TRBV24-1 with TRBJ2-2; 10 nucleotides agree with TRBD1. CDR3 length: 16 residues. Trimming at V came to 0 bases and at J to 4 bases, leaving 1 base not matched to a gene. From germline, CDR1 is KGHDR and CDR2 SFDVKD. CDR3 sequence: CATSDLGQGGTGELFF. The CDR3 DNA follows: TGTGCCACCAGTGATTTGGGACAGGGGGGCACCGGGGAGCTGTTTTTT.

This clonotype was found many times. V and J are TRBV5-6 and TRBJ2-1, with D possibly TRBD2 on 6 matching bases. CDR1 and CDR2 from the germline V gene are SGHDT and YYEEEE. CDR3 length equals 16 residues. V gave up 0 bases and J gave up 3 bases, with 13 bases separating them. CDR3 DNA: TGTGCCAGCAGCTTGGGCGGGGCAGGGTACTACAATGAGCAGTTCTTC. This codes for CASSLGGAGYYNEQFF.